This T cell receptor (beta chain) is drawn from a study of regulatory T cells in long-lasting Graves disease. To note about this clonotype: Antigen unknown. Since a much larger clone is just one base distant, this may be a read error.

With 6 bases removed from V and 2 bases from J, the gap between germline ends came to 6 bases. The CDR3 length is 12 residues. Germline CDR1 is PRHDT and CDR2 is FYEKMQ (reference sequence). Indicated time point: newly diagnosed GD, antithyroid drugs for less than 3 months. Preparation of the TCR library used RNA extracted from PBMCs. Findings and caveats of the study: Those with persistent Graves' had less TCR diversity than newly diagnosed patients. Under persistent disease, TRBV28, TRBJ1-2 and TRBJ2-5 were used preferentially.

Both iRepertoire HTBI primers and Arm-PCR of CDR3 regions were used to build the TCR beta libraries. TCRdb re-derived calls from the multiplex PCR reads in MiXCR, one entry per CDR3 protein. This table has a few hundred thousand distinct CDR3 sequences, 18% appearing once. These same records also appear under a second study, on T cells in Graves' hyperthyroidism and ophthalmopathy. That study adds: Researchers ran a first-round RT-PCR on the TCR CDR3 using the HTBI primer set.

The sequencing here drew on peripheral blood mononuclear cells (PBMCs), taken at new diagnosis, from a patient treated with antithyroid drugs. This TCR derives from a woman aged 25-40 years with Graves disease. The chain has TRBV13 and TRBJ2-3; D gene uncertain. CDR3 in DNA: TGTGCCAGCAGTGAGCTCACAGATACGCAGTATTTT. Its translation is CASSELTDTQYF.